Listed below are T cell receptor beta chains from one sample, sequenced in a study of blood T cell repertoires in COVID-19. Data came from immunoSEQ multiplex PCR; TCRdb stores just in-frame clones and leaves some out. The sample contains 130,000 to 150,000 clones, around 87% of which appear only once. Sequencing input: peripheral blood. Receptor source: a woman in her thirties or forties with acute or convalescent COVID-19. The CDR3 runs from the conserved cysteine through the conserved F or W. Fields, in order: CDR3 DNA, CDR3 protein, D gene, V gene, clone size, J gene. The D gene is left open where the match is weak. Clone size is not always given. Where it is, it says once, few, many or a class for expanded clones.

DNA: TGTGCCAGCAGCTTAGGCCCAGGTATTATGAACACTGAAGCTTTCTTT; CDR3: CASSLGPGIMNTEAFF; D: -; V: TRBV11-2; size: -; J: TRBJ1-1
DNA: TGTGCCAGCAGCCCGACAGGGCTAGGCTACACCTTC; CDR3: CASSPTGLGYTF; D: TRBD1; V: TRBV28; size: once; J: TRBJ1-2
DNA: TGTGCCAGCCTGGGGGCTGGCTACACCTTC; CDR3: CASLGAGYTF; D: -; V: TRBV11-2; size: -; J: TRBJ1-2
DNA: TGTGCCAGCAGCTACTTAAACAGGGGGAGCTCCTACAATGAGCAGTTCTTC; CDR3: CASSYLNRGSSYNEQFF; D: TRBD1; V: TRBV5-6; size: -; J: TRBJ2-1
DNA: TGTGCCAGCACCCCCAGGGGGCGCGGAAATCAGCCCCAGCATTTT; CDR3: CASTPRGRGNQPQHF; D: TRBD1; V: TRBV6-2/TRBV6-3; size: once; J: TRBJ1-5
DNA: TGTGCCAGCAGCCGGGACAGGGGTCGTACCGGGGAGCTGTTTTTT; CDR3: CASSRDRGRTGELFF; D: TRBD1; V: TRBV7-9; size: -; J: TRBJ2-2
DNA: TGTGCCAGCTCACCATCGGCCAAAAACATTCAGTACTTC; CDR3: CASSPSAKNIQYF; D: -; V: TRBV18; size: -; J: TRBJ2-4
DNA: TGCGCCAGCAGCCAAGATCGGGTAGCGGTCTCCTACAATGAGCAGTTCTTC; CDR3: CASSQDRVAVSYNEQFF; D: -; V: TRBV4-3; size: -; J: TRBJ2-1
DNA: TGTGCCAGCAGCTCTATAGCGGGGGACCCAGATACGCAGTATTTT; CDR3: CASSSIAGDPDTQYF; D: TRBD2; V: TRBV9; size: few; J: TRBJ2-3
DNA: TGTGCCTGGAGTGTAAGGGGGGGGCCCACAGATACGCAGTATTTT; CDR3: CAWSVRGGPTDTQYF; D: -; V: TRBV30; size: once; J: TRBJ2-3
DNA: TGTGCCAGCAGGACGACAGGCGGTTCCTACGAGCAGTACTTC; CDR3: CASRTTGGSYEQYF; D: -; V: TRBV6-5; size: -; J: TRBJ2-7
DNA: TGCAGCGTTGATAAGGGGGGGAATGAGCAGTTCTTC; CDR3: CSVDKGGNEQFF; D: -; V: TRBV29-1; size: -; J: TRBJ2-1
DNA: TGCGCCAGCAGTCCAGGATATGGCTACACCTTC; CDR3: CASSPGYGYTF; D: -; V: TRBV5-1; size: -; J: TRBJ1-2
DNA: TGTGCCAGCTGGAGACAGGGCACAGATACGCAGTATTTT; CDR3: CASWRQGTDTQYF; D: -; V: TRBV3-1/TRBV3-2; size: -; J: TRBJ2-3
DNA: TGTGCCAGCAGTTGGGGGACAGCCTATGGCTACACCTTC; CDR3: CASSWGTAYGYTF; D: TRBD1; V: TRBV12-3/TRBV12-4; size: -; J: TRBJ1-2
DNA: TGCAGTGCTAGTTTGGGCCCGAACACTGAAGCTTTCTTT; CDR3: CSASLGPNTEAFF; D: -; V: TRBV20-1; size: -; J: TRBJ1-1
DNA: TGTGCCAGCAGCTGGACTTACGAGCAGTACTTC; CDR3: CASSWTYEQYF; D: -; V: TRBV7-9; size: once; J: TRBJ2-7
DNA: TGTGCCAGCAGTGGAGTAAACAGCGGGGTTGGTGGAAACACCATATATTTT; CDR3: CASSGVNSGVGGNTIYF; D: -; V: TRBV2; size: few; J: TRBJ1-3
DNA: TGTGCCAGCAGCTTATCAGGGGGCAGTGTAGATGGCTACACCTTC; CDR3: CASSLSGGSVDGYTF; D: TRBD1; V: TRBV11-2; size: -; J: TRBJ1-2
DNA: TGCGCCAGCAGCTACGGGACAGGATGGGACTTC; CDR3: CASSYGTGWDF; D: TRBD1; V: TRBV5-1; size: once; J: TRBJ2-7
DNA: TGTGCCAGCAGCTACTCTAGCACAGATACGCAGTATTTT; CDR3: CASSYSSTDTQYF; D: -; V: TRBV7-3; size: once; J: TRBJ2-3
DNA: TGTGCCATCAGTGGCGGACCAGACAGCCCCTATGGCTACACCTTC; CDR3: CAISGGPDSPYGYTF; D: -; V: TRBV10-3; size: few; J: TRBJ1-2
DNA: TGTGCCAGCAGTTACGCGGGTGAGGGCAATCAGCCCCAGCATTTT; CDR3: CASSYAGEGNQPQHF; D: -; V: TRBV6-2/TRBV6-3; size: -; J: TRBJ1-5
DNA: TGTGCCAGCAGCTCCCCGGGGTCGTCTGGAAACACCATATATTTT; CDR3: CASSSPGSSGNTIYF; D: -; V: TRBV11-2; size: once; J: TRBJ1-3
DNA: TGTGCCAGCAGCTTAAGGATGGCGGGAGGCTCAGATACGCAGTATTTT; CDR3: CASSLRMAGGSDTQYF; D: TRBD2; V: TRBV7-3; size: -; J: TRBJ2-3
DNA: TGTGCCAGCAGCTCCGGGACAGGGCTGTATGGCTACACCTTC; CDR3: CASSSGTGLYGYTF; D: TRBD1; V: TRBV6-5; size: once; J: TRBJ1-2
DNA: TGTGCCAGCAGCTTAGCGCCAGGGAACCATGGCTACACCTTC; CDR3: CASSLAPGNHGYTF; D: -; V: TRBV7-2; size: -; J: TRBJ1-2
DNA: TGTGCCAGCAGATTGACGGGATGTGGCTACACCTTC; CDR3: CASRLTGCGYTF; D: -; V: TRBV6-4; size: -; J: TRBJ1-2
DNA: TGTGCCAGCAGTTTAGGGACAGGGTCCGGTGAAAAACTGTTTTTT; CDR3: CASSLGTGSGEKLFF; D: TRBD1; V: TRBV27; size: -; J: TRBJ1-4
DNA: TGCGCCAGCAGCCAAGATGCGAGTTCGGTTGAAAAACTGTTTTTT; CDR3: CASSQDASSVEKLFF; D: -; V: TRBV4-3; size: -; J: TRBJ1-4
DNA: TGTGCCAGCAGCTTCACAGCAAACACTGAAGCTTTCTTT; CDR3: CASSFTANTEAFF; D: -; V: TRBV7-3; size: -; J: TRBJ1-1
DNA: TGTGCCAGCAGCTTAAGGACAGGGGACAGGAAACTGTTTTTT; CDR3: CASSLRTGDRKLFF; D: TRBD1; V: TRBV7-8; size: -; J: TRBJ1-4
DNA: TGTGCTAGTGGTTTTATGGGCTACACTGAAGCTTTCTTT; CDR3: CASGFMGYTEAFF; D: -; V: TRBV12-5; size: -; J: TRBJ1-1
DNA: TGTGCCAGCAGCGATTACGGGTACGAGCAGTACTTC; CDR3: CASSDYGYEQYF; D: -; V: TRBV9; size: -; J: TRBJ2-7
DNA: TGTGCCAGCAGCGTCGAAGGCTCAATCCTGATCGGGAACGGGGAGACCCAGTACTTC; CDR3: CASSVEGSILIGNGETQYF; D: -; V: TRBV9; size: -; J: TRBJ2-5
DNA: TGTGCCAGCAGCTATTCAGGGTTTGAGCAGTACTTC; CDR3: CASSYSGFEQYF; D: -; V: TRBV7-9; size: -; J: TRBJ2-7
DNA: TGTGCCAGCTCACTACAGGGGTTACGTACTGAAGCTTTCTTT; CDR3: CASSLQGLRTEAFF; D: TRBD1; V: TRBV18; size: -; J: TRBJ1-1
DNA: TGTGCCAGCAGTTTGGGGGGTCTGGATGGCTACACCTTC; CDR3: CASSLGGLDGYTF; D: -; V: TRBV27; size: -; J: TRBJ1-2
DNA: TGTGCCAGCCAGGGGTTCTATGGCTACACCTTC; CDR3: CASQGFYGYTF; D: -; V: TRBV28; size: -; J: TRBJ1-2
DNA: TGTGCCAGCTCACCACCCGGGAGGGTGGCTATGAACACTGAAGCTTTCTTT; CDR3: CASSPPGRVAMNTEAFF; D: -; V: TRBV18; size: few; J: TRBJ1-1
DNA: TGTGCCAGCAGCCCCCCGGGACTAGCGGCCTCTAACGAGCAGTACTTC; CDR3: CASSPPGLAASNEQYF; D: TRBD2; V: TRBV7-9; size: -; J: TRBJ2-7
DNA: TGTGCCAGCAGTGAAGGCGGAGGAGGTGAAAAACTGTTTTTT; CDR3: CASSEGGGGEKLFF; D: -; V: TRBV2; size: -; J: TRBJ1-4
DNA: TGTGCCAGCACCCCGACAGGGAACGGAAATCAGCCCCAGCATTTT; CDR3: CASTPTGNGNQPQHF; D: TRBD1; V: TRBV6-6; size: -; J: TRBJ1-5
DNA: TGTGCCATCAGTGTTTCCCTGGGACTAGCGGGAGGGCCATCGAACACCGGGGAGCTGTTTTTT; CDR3: CAISVSLGLAGGPSNTGELFF; D: TRBD2; V: TRBV10-3; size: -; J: TRBJ2-2
DNA: TGTGCCAGCAGCGCGAACCCGGGACTAGCGGGAGAAGAGCAGTTCTTC; CDR3: CASSANPGLAGEEQFF; D: TRBD2; V: TRBV9; size: once; J: TRBJ2-1
DNA: TGTGCCTTAACAGGGGGCAACTATGGCTACACCTTC; CDR3: CALTGGNYGYTF; D: TRBD1; V: TRBV30; size: few; J: TRBJ1-2
DNA: TGTGCCAGCAGTTCTTACCTTCTGGCGGCTGAAGCTTTCTTT; CDR3: CASSSYLLAAEAFF; D: -; V: TRBV7-2; size: -; J: TRBJ1-1
DNA: TGTGCCAGCAGCCGACTAGTGTGCTCCTACGAGCAGTACTTC; CDR3: CASSRLVCSYEQYF; D: -; V: TRBV27; size: -; J: TRBJ2-7
DNA: TGTGCCAGCAGTGGTGGACAGGTTTTTTCCTACAATGAGCAGTTCTTC; CDR3: CASSGGQVFSYNEQFF; D: TRBD1; V: TRBV25-1; size: -; J: TRBJ2-1
DNA: TGTGCCAGCAGCCTCCGTGGGGGGGGGAGAGATGTCACAGATACGCAGTATTTT; CDR3: CASSLRGGGRDVTDTQYF; D: TRBD2; V: TRBV7-2; size: -; J: TRBJ2-3
DNA: TGCAGCGCGGGGAACAACGCTGGAAACACCATATATTTT; CDR3: CSAGNNAGNTIYF; D: -; V: TRBV29-1; size: -; J: TRBJ1-3